A selection of T cell receptor beta chains follows, all from one sample in a study of blood T cell repertoires in COVID-19. Clones were sequenced by immunoSEQ multiplex PCR, and TCRdb holds only the in-frame ones, with some missing. The sample includes 180,000 or so clones, 65% to 85% seen only once; the top ten take over 10%. The sample consisted of PBMCs or T cells enriched from blood (not recorded which). Source of these receptors: a woman in her fifties or sixties who had recovered from COVID-19. Each CDR3 is given with its conserved first and last residue. Each record gives: clone size, J gene, V gene, CDR3 protein. Size tells how often a clone was seen (once, few, many) or the class of an expanded clone, and some rows leave it out.

clone_size: .; j_call: TRBJ1-2; v_call: TRBV10-2; cdr3_aa: CASGGGNYGYTF
clone_size: once; j_call: TRBJ1-1; v_call: TRBV20-1; cdr3_aa: CSATGNTEAFF
clone_size: .; j_call: TRBJ2-5; v_call: TRBV2; cdr3_aa: CASSVLAGQETQYF
clone_size: .; j_call: TRBJ2-1; v_call: TRBV29-1; cdr3_aa: CSVDFTSGRSKQFF
clone_size: .; j_call: TRBJ1-6; v_call: TRBV11-2; cdr3_aa: CASSVTDSINSPLHF
clone_size: .; j_call: TRBJ1-1; v_call: TRBV12-3/TRBV12-4; cdr3_aa: CASSEDREAFF
clone_size: .; j_call: TRBJ2-5; v_call: TRBV29-1; cdr3_aa: CSVEGGEETQYF
clone_size: .; j_call: TRBJ1-1; v_call: TRBV11-1; cdr3_aa: CASSLTDRNTEAFF
clone_size: .; j_call: TRBJ1-2; v_call: TRBV5-1; cdr3_aa: CASSPGTDSYGYTF
clone_size: .; j_call: TRBJ2-3; v_call: TRBV2; cdr3_aa: CASSELAGASTDTQYF
clone_size: .; j_call: TRBJ1-6; v_call: TRBV5-1; cdr3_aa: CASSSGTGGSYNSPLHF
clone_size: .; j_call: TRBJ1-4; v_call: TRBV27; cdr3_aa: CASSFPSDEKLFF
clone_size: .; j_call: TRBJ2-5; v_call: TRBV2; cdr3_aa: CASSALAGITAAQYF
clone_size: .; j_call: TRBJ1-1; v_call: TRBV19; cdr3_aa: CASKVQGPGVNTEAFF
clone_size: .; j_call: TRBJ2-4; v_call: TRBV9; cdr3_aa: CASSSGQSQYF
clone_size: .; j_call: TRBJ2-2; v_call: TRBV7-3; cdr3_aa: CASSLTSGRNTGELFF
clone_size: .; j_call: TRBJ1-1; v_call: TRBV18; cdr3_aa: CASSPVYMNTEAFF
clone_size: .; j_call: TRBJ2-1; v_call: TRBV4-1; cdr3_aa: CASTRGIGNEQFF
clone_size: .; j_call: TRBJ1-2; v_call: TRBV18; cdr3_aa: CASSRGTDYGYTF
clone_size: .; j_call: TRBJ1-5; v_call: TRBV19; cdr3_aa: CASSTTGGGGSNQPQHF
clone_size: few; j_call: TRBJ1-5; v_call: TRBV7-3; cdr3_aa: CASSLLPNQPQHF
clone_size: few; j_call: TRBJ1-2; v_call: TRBV19; cdr3_aa: CASSRRTGTHGYTF
clone_size: .; j_call: TRBJ2-7; v_call: TRBV28; cdr3_aa: CASSSPSTSYEQYF
clone_size: few; j_call: TRBJ2-7; v_call: TRBV18; cdr3_aa: CASSPRTGGGEQYF
clone_size: .; j_call: TRBJ1-1; v_call: TRBV18; cdr3_aa: CASSEAGVKNTEAFF
clone_size: few; j_call: TRBJ1-1; v_call: TRBV7-9; cdr3_aa: CASSLRGNTEAFF
clone_size: .; j_call: TRBJ1-2; v_call: TRBV11-2; cdr3_aa: CASSLGGGGGYTF
clone_size: .; j_call: TRBJ1-1; v_call: TRBV18; cdr3_aa: CASSPATGGVNTEAFF
clone_size: .; j_call: TRBJ1-2; v_call: TRBV20-1; cdr3_aa: CSVEVFYGYTF
clone_size: .; j_call: TRBJ1-1; v_call: TRBV5-1; cdr3_aa: CASSEQGVNEAFF
clone_size: .; j_call: TRBJ1-1; v_call: TRBV5-1; cdr3_aa: CASKVTEVNTEAFF
clone_size: .; j_call: TRBJ1-2; v_call: TRBV9; cdr3_aa: CASSASRSGYGYTF
clone_size: .; j_call: TRBJ2-7; v_call: TRBV6-1; cdr3_aa: CASSDRGLGEQYF
clone_size: .; j_call: TRBJ2-7; v_call: TRBV28; cdr3_aa: CASSVGSAVYEQYF
clone_size: .; j_call: TRBJ1-1; v_call: TRBV6-5; cdr3_aa: CASTIDRGTEAFF
clone_size: once; j_call: TRBJ1-2; v_call: TRBV6-5; cdr3_aa: CASSYSSLTGNDGYTF
clone_size: once; j_call: TRBJ2-3; v_call: TRBV5-1; cdr3_aa: CASSPVGGTDTQYF
clone_size: .; j_call: TRBJ1-5; v_call: TRBV27; cdr3_aa: CASSPQAGDVQPQHF
clone_size: .; j_call: TRBJ1-3; v_call: TRBV7-6; cdr3_aa: CASSSSYTIYF
clone_size: .; j_call: TRBJ2-1; v_call: TRBV9; cdr3_aa: CASSVSGRVNEQFF
clone_size: .; j_call: TRBJ2-7; v_call: TRBV6-1; cdr3_aa: CASSEIGSTSYEQYF
clone_size: .; j_call: TRBJ2-5; v_call: TRBV5-5; cdr3_aa: CASERTGGSTSSETQYF
clone_size: .; j_call: TRBJ2-2; v_call: TRBV5-4; cdr3_aa: CASSLKAGEPGELFF
clone_size: .; j_call: TRBJ1-3; v_call: TRBV7-2; cdr3_aa: CASSLAAGFGNTIYF
clone_size: few; j_call: TRBJ1-2; v_call: TRBV30; cdr3_aa: CAWSGWQGAGGYTF
clone_size: .; j_call: TRBJ2-1; v_call: TRBV9; cdr3_aa: CASSVEGGSFNEQFF
clone_size: .; j_call: TRBJ2-7; v_call: TRBV28; cdr3_aa: CASSETSGRSIPYEQYF
clone_size: few; j_call: TRBJ2-7; v_call: TRBV10-3; cdr3_aa: CAISDQLATYEQYF
clone_size: .; j_call: TRBJ2-2; v_call: TRBV28; cdr3_aa: CASSLGTNTGELFF